The 32 T cell receptor beta chains presented below share a single source sample, sequenced in a study of cytomegalovirus exposure and HLA in healthy donors. PCR employed 60 Vbeta and 13 Jbeta primers. The assay was immunoSEQ multiplex PCR, and TCRdb's table has in-frame clones only and misses some. This sample yields some 200,000 clones, of which 84% are seen a single time; over 2.5% belongs to the top ten. The source material was PBMCs. Receptors originate from a woman between 50 and 59 years old in good health and CMV-seropositive.

V usage is TRBV2 and J usage is TRBJ2-5, with 11 bases that match TRBD2. This CDR3 comprises 19 residues. Germline lookup yields CDR1 SNHLY and CDR2 FYNNEI. Trimming cost V 2 bases and J 7 bases; bases outside gene matches: 18. As DNA, the CDR3 is TGTGCCAGCAGTGAATGGGCTAGCGGGGGGTCCGTAACGAGCGGGACCCAGTACTTC. Its translation: CASSEWASGGSVTSGTQYF.

The V and J genes are TRBV19 and TRBJ1-2; 7 positions agree with TRBD1. V gave up 4 bases and J gave up 5 bases; unmatched junction bases: 7. Germline V gene lookup returns CDR1 LNHDA and CDR2 SQIVND (reference sequence). The CDR3 runs to 14 residues. The chain's CDR3 is CASSTPGQAYGYTF. The CDR3 DNA sequence: TGTGCCAGTAGTACCCCCGGACAGGCGTATGGCTACACCTTC.

The gene calls are TRBV27 and TRBJ1-5, with 7 bases matching TRBD1. CDR3 size: 14 residues. From germline, CDR1 is MNHEY and CDR2 SMNVEV (reference sequence). The trim removed 6 bases at V and 3 bases at J, leaving 5 bases unmatched. CDR3 sequence reads: CASSLQGNNQPQHF. DNA of the CDR3: TGTGCCAGCAGCTTACAGGGGAACAATCAGCCCCAGCATTTT.

This clone showed up just once. The chain employs TRBV7-9 and TRBJ2-5; the D gene is possibly TRBD1 (5 bases). With the DNA end fitting TRBJ2-7 better, the J assignment may be wrong. Germline CDR1 is SEHNR and CDR2 is FQNEAQ (reference sequence). The CDR3 consists of 14 residues. The CDR3 loop is CASSQETGNYEQYF. Written as DNA, the CDR3 is TGTGCCAGCAGCCAAGAAACAGGAAACTACGAGCAGTACTTC.

The chain employs TRBV19 and TRBJ2-7, with 13 bases matching TRBD2. Germline V CDR1 and CDR2: LNHDA, SQIVND (reference sequence). This CDR3 is built from 17 residues. With 10 bases clipped from V and 0 bases from J, the junction kept 12 bases outside the gene matches. CDR3 sequence reads: CATRTGTSGASSYEQYF. CDR3 DNA: TGTGCCACTAGAACCGGGACTAGCGGGGCCAGCTCCTACGAGCAGTACTTC.

This clone has a single count. This chain connects TRBV7-3 to TRBJ2-3; D call uncertain. Germline CDR1 is SGHTA and CDR2 is FQGTGA. This CDR3 is built from 13 residues. Deletions cut 2 bases from V and 3 bases from J, with 6 bases between. CDR3 amino acids: CASSLEPTDTQYF. The CDR3 nucleotides read TGTGCCAGCAGCTTAGAGCCGACAGATACGCAGTATTTT.

This clone was detected only a few times. The chain carries TRBV19 and TRBJ1-5; D gene unclear. Trimming stripped 3 bases from V and 0 bases from J, with 9 bases between. The germline V gene encodes CDR1 LNHDA and CDR2 SQIVND (reference sequence). The CDR3 runs to 15 residues. The CDR3 is CASSMWQISNQPQHF. The DNA of the CDR3 is TGTGCCAGTAGTATGTGGCAGATTAGCAATCAGCCCCAGCATTTT.

With regard to this clone: Within the sample, other DNA sequences also encode this same CDR3. The gene calls are TRBV7-9 and TRBJ2-3, with 8 bases identical to TRBD1. The V gene end was trimmed by 3 bases and the J gene end by 3 bases; junction bases not matched to a gene: 2. Germline V gives CDR1 SEHNR, CDR2 FQNEAQ (reference sequence). The CDR3 loop spans 14 amino acids. This CDR3 is CASSLDRDTDTQYF. The CDR3 region has the DNA TGTGCCAGCAGCTTGGACAGGGATACAGATACGCAGTATTTT.

The rearrangement joins TRBV19 to TRBJ2-6, with 14 positions matching TRBD2. The CDR3 has 19 amino acids. Trimming removed 5 bases from V and 0 bases from J; junction bases left unmatched: 6. Germline loops: CDR1 LNHDA, CDR2 SQIVND (reference sequence). The CDR3: CASSPGLAGGLSGANVLTF. The CDR3 DNA is TGTGCCAGTAGTCCCGGACTAGCGGGGGGCCTCTCTGGGGCCAACGTCCTGACTTTC.

The genes are TRBV9 and TRBJ1-3; perhaps TRBD1 as D (6 bases). CDR1 is SGDLS and CDR2 is YYNGEE in the germline V gene. The CDR3 has 16 amino acids. V was cut by 3 bases and J by 2 bases, with 15 bases left in between. The CDR3 bases are TGTGCCAGCAGCGCTGCCGGGACACGGGCTGGAAACACCATATATTTT. Residues: CASSAAGTRAGNTIYF.

The chain has TRBV9 and TRBJ2-7; the D gene is possibly TRBD2 (6 bases). V lost 1 base to trimming and J lost 2 bases, with 10 bases between them. The CDR3 sequence is 14 residues long. CDR1 is SGDLS, CDR2 YYNGEE, per germline. The CDR3 nucleotides are TGTGCCAGCAGCGTAAGGGAGGCCCCCTACGAGCAGTACTTC. It is translated as CASSVREAPYEQYF.

The count of this clone is one. The CDR3 spells CASSARTSGYNEQFF. The DNA for the CDR3 is TGTGCCAGCAGTGCGAGGACTAGCGGTTACAATGAGCAGTTCTTC. The V and J genes are TRBV2 and TRBJ2-1, with 10 bases that match TRBD2. Germline V gene sequence: CDR1 SNHLY, CDR2 FYNNEI. The CDR3 spans 15 residues. After removal of 4 bases from V and 4 bases from J, the junction contained 4 bases not matched to a gene.

On this clone itself: Since a much larger clone is just one base distant, this may be a read error. The rearrangement joins TRBV7-3 to TRBJ2-7, with D perhaps matching TRBD1 (5 bases). Germline CDR1 and CDR2: SGHTA and FQGTGA. This CDR3 has 13 amino acids. V was trimmed by 2 bases and J by 0 bases, leaving 5 bases between them. The CDR3 region has the DNA TGTGCCAGCAGCTTAGACAGCTCCTACGAGCAGTACTTC. This encodes CASSLDSSYEQYF.

This chain links TRBV7-2 with TRBJ1-1; no clear D. Germline CDR1 and CDR2: SGHTA and FQGNSA. This CDR3 has 14 residues. Trimming shortened V by 1 base and J by 6 bases, and 12 bases separated the two germline ends. CDR3 region: CASSLGGSTAEAFF. DNA of the CDR3: TGTGCCAGCAGCTTAGGCGGATCGACCGCTGAAGCTTTCTTT.

The chain combines TRBV5-1 with TRBJ2-7; D might be TRBD1 (6 bases). Germline lookup yields CDR1 SGHRS and CDR2 YFSETQ. CDR3 length equals 12 residues. Deletions cut 4 bases from V and 5 bases from J, with 10 bases between. The DNA of the CDR3 is TGCGCCAGCAGCATAGGGACACACGAGCAGTACTTC. Its translation is CASSIGTHEQYF.

The chain joins TRBV19 to TRBJ2-2; a weak D match, TRBD2 (5 bases). Germline lookup yields CDR1 LNHDA and CDR2 SQIVND (reference sequence). The CDR3 is made up of 15 amino acids. V was trimmed by 5 bases and J by 0 bases, leaving 10 bases between them. The CDR3 here is CASSRLTANTGELFF. For the CDR3, the DNA is TGTGCCAGTAGTCGACTAACCGCGAACACCGGGGAGCTGTTTTTT.

This CDR3 reads CASKKTGTDTQYF. The CDR3 nucleotides read TGTGCCAGCAAGAAGACAGGGACAGATACGCAGTATTTT. The rearrangement uses TRBV5-4 and TRBJ2-3; 7 bases are a match to TRBD1. CDR3 length: 13 residues. After removal of 6 bases from V and 3 bases from J, the junction contained 4 bases not matched to a gene. Germline V CDR1 and CDR2: SGHNT, YYREEE (reference sequence).

The chain links TRBV6-5 to TRBJ1-2; D ambiguous. This CDR3 contains 13 residues. Trimming stripped 6 bases from V and 4 bases from J, with 12 bases between. The germline CDR1 and CDR2 sequences are MNHEY and SVGAGI. CDR3 protein: CASSQEGFYGYTF. In DNA, the CDR3 is TGTGCCAGCAGCCAGGAGGGTTTCTATGGCTACACCTTC.

Details on this clone: An end of the junction differs from the germline gene, which may be a read error. This rearrangement joins TRBV7-9 to TRBJ1-1; no firm D call. This CDR3 contains 15 residues. Germline values: CDR1 SEHNR, CDR2 FQNEAQ (reference sequence). CDR3 residues: CSSSLVNSPNTEAFF. In DNA, the CDR3 is TGTTCCAGCAGCTTAGTAAACTCACCGAACACTGAAGCTTTCTTT. Filled out from reference TRBV7-9 and TRBJ1-1, the complete variable domain reads DTGVSQNPRHKITKRGQNVTFRCDPISEHNRLYWYRQTLGQGPEFLTYFQNEAQLEKSRLLSDRFSAERPKGSFSTLEIQRTEQGDSAMYLCSSSLVNSPNTEAFFGQGTRLTVV.

J is TRBJ2-7 and V is TRBV6-5, with TRBD1 matching over 8 bases. The trim removed 3 bases at V and 2 bases at J, leaving 3 bases unmatched. This CDR3 contains 14 residues. CDR1 is MNHEY and CDR2 is SVGAGI in the germline V gene. The CDR3, as DNA: TGTGCCAGCAGTTATACGGACAGGGCCTACGAGCAGTACTTC. Its translation: CASSYTDRAYEQYF.

The rearrangement joins TRBV27 to TRBJ1-1; D is unresolved. This CDR3 comprises 16 residues. CDR1 and CDR2 (germline): MNHEY, SMNVEV (reference sequence). V was shortened by 5 bases and J by 1 base, with 17 bases between the two germline ends. The CDR3 DNA reads as TGTGCCAGCAGTAGTCCCGCCTTGGCGGCGAACACTGAAGCTTTCTTT. Translating gives CASSSPALAANTEAFF.

This chain links TRBV19 with TRBJ1-6; D is uncertain. The CDR3 is 14 residues long. V was cut by 6 bases and J by 8 bases, with 14 bases left in between. Germline V gives CDR1 LNHDA, CDR2 SQIVND (reference sequence). CDR3: CASSLAGFYSPLHF. The CDR3 bases are TGTGCCAGTAGCTTAGCTGGGTTTTATTCACCCCTCCACTTT.

On this clone itself: This sample also contains other DNA sequences that code for the same CDR3. J is TRBJ2-7 and V is TRBV7-2; 7 nucleotides agree with TRBD2. This CDR3 comprises 12 residues. With V trimmed by 4 bases and J by 4 bases, 1 base remained unmatched. Germline CDR1 SGHTA, CDR2 FQGNSA. CDR3: CASSSRGYEQYF. DNA for the CDR3: TGTGCCAGCAGCTCGCGGGGGTACGAGCAGTACTTC.

The rearrangement joins TRBV15 to TRBJ2-2; D gene uncertain. The germline gives CDR1 LNHNV, CDR2 YYDKDF (reference sequence). There are 14 residues in the CDR3. V dropped 5 bases and J dropped 7 bases, with 14 bases sitting between them. Here the CDR3 DNA reads TGTGCCACCAGCCGAAGTACATGGAGCGGGGAGCTGTTTTTT. As protein: CATSRSTWSGELFF. Full variable domain (remainder filled in from reference TRBV15 and TRBJ2-2): DAMVIQNPRYQVTQFGKPVTLSCSQTLNHNVMYWYQQKSSQAPKLLFHYYDKDFNNEADTPDNFQSRRPNTSFCFLDIRSPGLGDTAMYLCATSRSTWSGELFFGEGSRLTVL.

This clone was observed a handful of times. The rearrangement links TRBV5-4 to TRBJ1-1; D uncertain. This CDR3 has 11 amino acids. The V end lost 7 bases, the J end lost 4 bases, and 8 bases lay between the germline ends. The V gene's germline CDR1 is SGHNT and CDR2 YYREEE (reference sequence). CDR3: CASGAGTEAFF. The CDR3 bases are TGTGCCAGCGGAGCGGGCACTGAAGCTTTCTTT.

The chain couples TRBV4-1 to TRBJ2-3; 12 bases line up with TRBD2. The CDR3 is 15 amino acids. V dropped 1 base and J dropped 6; count of bases not matched to a gene: 2. CDR1 MGHRA and CDR2 YSYEKL come from the germline V gene. CDR3 loop: CASSQGTSGEDTQYF. The CDR3 DNA follows: TGCGCCAGCAGCCAAGGGACTAGCGGGGAGGATACGCAGTATTTT.

The rearrangement joins TRBV7-2 to TRBJ1-1; D may be TRBD1 (5 bases). Germline loops: CDR1 SGHTA, CDR2 FQGNSA. The CDR3 length is 14 residues. V lost 3 bases to trimming and J lost 7 bases, with 15 bases between them. The CDR3 DNA reads as TGTGCCAGCAGCTTCCACAGCCGAACAGGTGAAGCTTTCTTT. It translates to CASSFHSRTGEAFF.

This chain connects TRBV5-1 to TRBJ2-4, with D maybe TRBD1 (7 bases). The CDR3 covers 14 residues. Germline V gene data show CDR1 as SGHRS and CDR2 as YFSETQ. Deletions cut 4 bases from V and 3 bases from J, with 11 bases between. CDR3 in amino acids: CASSPQGGKNIQYF. The CDR3 bases are TGCGCCAGCAGCCCCCAGGGGGGCAAAAACATTCAGTACTTC.

V usage is TRBV19 and J usage is TRBJ2-3; D call uncertain. Germline CDR1 reads LNHDA; CDR2 reads SQIVND (reference sequence). V was clipped by 5 bases and J by 0 bases, with 9 bases between them. The CDR3 consists of 14 residues. The CDR3 sequence: CASSFQTSTDTQYF. In nucleotides, the CDR3 is TGTGCCAGTAGTTTTCAGACTAGCACAGATACGCAGTATTTT.

V and J are TRBV6-5 and TRBJ1-1; tentative D call: TRBD1 (5 bases). Germline V gene sequence: CDR1 MNHEY, CDR2 SVGAGI. This CDR3 contains 15 residues. V shed 6 bases and J shed 4 bases, with 18 bases lying between them. The CDR3 loop reads CASSPPQGWSTEAFF. The CDR3 nucleotides are TGTGCCAGCAGCCCCCCGCAGGGTTGGAGCACTGAAGCTTTCTTT.

The V gene is TRBV6-1, the J gene TRBJ1-5; TRBD1 matches 8 bases. CDR1 MNHNS and CDR2 SASEGT come from the germline V gene. The CDR3 length is 15 residues. With V trimmed by 5 bases and J by 2 bases, 5 bases remained unmatched. The CDR3 DNA sequence: TGTGCCAGCAGTTTCAGGGGGCAGGGCAATCAGCCCCAGCATTTT. It is translated as CASSFRGQGNQPQHF.

The table lists this clone with a few counts. The chain is built from TRBV6-6 and TRBJ1-1; 9 bases fit TRBD1. Germline-derived CDR1 and CDR2 are MNHNY and SVGAGI (reference sequence). The CDR3 consists of 15 residues. J was trimmed by 4 bases and V by 2 bases; bases with no gene match: 5. CDR3 loop: CASSYPGQGTTEAFF. The CDR3 DNA follows: TGTGCCAGCAGTTACCCCGGACAGGGGACCACTGAAGCTTTCTTT.